This is a list of T cell receptor beta chains from one sample in a study of T cells in localized non-small cell lung cancer. Using immunoSEQ multiplex PCR, the repertoire was profiled, and TCRdb retains in-frame clones only, with some absent. In the table there are tens of thousands of clones, roughly 86% of which are singletons. Sequences were derived from peripheral blood, sampled before any cancer treatment. The receptors were gathered from a female donor at least 60 years old with stage I lung adenocarcinoma. The CDR3 runs from the conserved cysteine through the conserved F or W. A D gene is named only where the DNA matches it firmly. Where a row states a size, it is once, few, many or the class of an expanded clone; other rows omit it.

TRBJ2-7 NA TRBV6-5 NA TGTGCCAGCAGTTATAGACGGGGCTACGAGCAGTACTTC CASSYRRGYEQYF
TRBJ2-1 TRBD2 TRBV30 NA TGTGCCTGGAGTCGACTAGCGGGGGGCAATGAGCAGTTCTTC CAWSRLAGGNEQFF
TRBJ1-4 NA TRBV29-1 NA TGCAGCGTGGGGGGCAGTAGGGGTGAAAAACTGTTTTTT CSVGGSRGEKLFF
TRBJ2-7 TRBD2 TRBV7-3 NA TGTGCCAGCGGACTAGCGGGAGGGAAGCAGTACTTC CASGLAGGKQYF
TRBJ1-1 NA TRBV9 NA TGTGCCAGCAGCCCCCGGGGTCAGAGTCTTGAAGCTTTCTTT CASSPRGQSLEAFF
TRBJ2-3 TRBD2 TRBV5-1 NA TGCGCCAGCAGCTTTACTAGCGGGGGGGCTAAAGATACGCAGTATTTT CASSFTSGGAKDTQYF
TRBJ2-2 NA TRBV18 NA TGTGCCAGCTCACCGCAAAACAGGGCCGGGGAGCTGTTTTTT CASSPQNRAGELFF
TRBJ2-2 NA TRBV5-1 once TGCGCCAGCAGCTTGGTCGTAATAGGGCGGGGGAACACCGGGGAGCTGTTTTTT CASSLVVIGRGNTGELFF
TRBJ1-2 NA TRBV11-3 NA TGTGCCAGCAACCTCCTTTCGGGACAAAATAACTATGGCTACACCTTC CASNLLSGQNNYGYTF
TRBJ2-1 TRBD2 TRBV19 NA TGTGCCAGCCTGACTAGCGGGAATGGCAATGAGCAGTTCTTC CASLTSGNGNEQFF
TRBJ1-2 NA TRBV14 NA TGTGCCAGCAGCCAAGAAGGCTGGGCTCACTATGGCTACACCTTC CASSQEGWAHYGYTF
TRBJ1-5 NA TRBV19 NA TGTGCCAGTAGGTTGGGGAATCAGCCCCAGCATTTT CASRLGNQPQHF
TRBJ1-1 NA TRBV18 NA TGTGCCAGCTCACCACAAACAGGGACGAACACTGAAGCTTTCTTT CASSPQTGTNTEAFF
TRBJ2-3 NA TRBV11-2 few TGTGCCAGCAGCTTAGCCCCGGGAGAACTAGATACGCAGTATTTT CASSLAPGELDTQYF
TRBJ2-7 NA TRBV13 NA TGTGCCAGCAGCTTAGGGGGCTCCTACGAGCAGTACTTC CASSLGGSYEQYF
TRBJ1-4 TRBD1 TRBV19 NA TGTGCCAGTAGTACGTACAGGGGGGAGGCAACTAATGAAAAACTGTTTTTT CASSTYRGEATNEKLFF
TRBJ2-3 NA TRBV29-1 NA TGCAGCGTTTCCTTGGGGATTGGAGATACGCAGTATTTT CSVSLGIGDTQYF
TRBJ2-7 NA TRBV7-6 NA TGTGCCAGCAGCTTAGGCGGGCAGACCTACGAGCAGTACTTC CASSLGGQTYEQYF
TRBJ2-6 NA TRBV9 NA TGTGCCAGCAGCCCCCACTCACGGACGTTGGGGGGGGCCAACGTCCTGACTTTC CASSPHSRTLGGANVLTF
TRBJ1-5 NA TRBV7-2 NA TGTGCCAGCAGCTTACAAGGGGGTAGCAATCAGCCCCAGCATTTT CASSLQGGSNQPQHF
TRBJ1-5 NA TRBV5-1 NA TGCGCCAGCAGCTTCTCGGGAGGGAACAATCAGCCCCAGCATTTT CASSFSGGNNQPQHF
TRBJ2-7 TRBD2 TRBV11-3 NA TGTGCCAGCAGCTTTACAGGCGGGAGCGCCTACGAGCAGTACTTC CASSFTGGSAYEQYF
TRBJ2-1 TRBD2 TRBV19 NA TGTGCCAGTAGTATTCTTGTTAGCGGGAGCTACAATGAGCAGTTCTTC CASSILVSGSYNEQFF
TRBJ2-6 NA TRBV5-6 NA TGTGCCAGCAGCTTGGTCGCAGGGTCCGCCTCTGGGGCCAACGTCCTGACTTTC CASSLVAGSASGANVLTF
TRBJ2-5 TRBD1 TRBV5-1 NA TGCGCCAGCAGCTTGGGACGGACAGGGGTAGGGGAGACCCAGTACTTC CASSLGRTGVGETQYF
TRBJ1-1 NA TRBV6-6 NA TGTGCCAGCAGTCCTCCCGGAAGAGAGAAAACTGAAGCTTTCTTT CASSPPGREKTEAFF
TRBJ2-5 NA TRBV2 NA TGTGCCAGCAGGACTCGTGTGGCTGAGACCCAGTACTTC CASRTRVAETQYF
TRBJ2-3 NA TRBV6-6 NA TGTGCCAGCAGACTCCTCGGGTCAGATACGCAGTATTTT CASRLLGSDTQYF
TRBJ2-1 NA TRBV7-9 NA TGTGCCAGCAGACTCAACAATGAGCAGTTCTTC CASRLNNEQFF
TRBJ2-3 TRBD2 TRBV7-9 NA TGTGCCAGCAGCGAGGGACTAGCGGAAAACACAGATACGCAGTATTTT CASSEGLAENTDTQYF
TRBJ2-1 TRBD2 TRBV29-1 NA TGCAGCGTTGCCCCGGGACTAGGGTTCAATGAGCAGTTCTTC CSVAPGLGFNEQFF
TRBJ1-5 TRBD1 TRBV6-1 NA TGTGCCAGCAGTGAACCCAGGACAGGGACGGGCAATCAGCCCCAGCATTTT CASSEPRTGTGNQPQHF
TRBJ2-5 NA TRBV19 NA TGTGCCAGTAGTATAAGTGCGCAAGAGACCCAGTACTTC CASSISAQETQYF
TRBJ2-7 NA TRBV5-6 NA TGTGCCAGCAGCTTGTCTCGGACCGGGCAGTACTTC CASSLSRTGQYF
TRBJ2-2 NA TRBV10-3 few TGTGCCATCAGTGAGCCCCCCAACACCGGGGAGCTGTTTTTT CAISEPPNTGELFF
TRBJ1-2 NA TRBV19 NA TGTGCCAGTAGTCCCTCCAGGATTTTCTATGGCTACACCTTC CASSPSRIFYGYTF
TRBJ2-7 NA TRBV1 NA TGCACCAGCAGCCAATGGCGGACTAGATTCCACGAGCAGTACTTC CTSSQWRTRFHEQYF
TRBJ1-2 NA TRBV29-1 NA TGCAGCGTTGAAGCGGGACACGATAACTATGGCTACACCTTC CSVEAGHDNYGYTF
TRBJ1-1 NA TRBV19 NA TGTGCCAGTAGTATCCCCCCGAACACTGAAGCTTTCTTT CASSIPPNTEAFF
TRBJ2-1 TRBD2 TRBV2 NA TGTGCCAGCAGTGCCCGCGGGGGGGCGGGTTACAATGAGCAGTTCTTC CASSARGGAGYNEQFF
TRBJ1-5 NA TRBV4-1 NA TGCGCCAGCAGCCAAGGGGGGGGCGTATCTTTGTACGGCAATCAGCCCCAGCATTTT CASSQGGGVSLYGNQPQHF
TRBJ2-5 NA TRBV5-1 NA TGCGCCAGCAGCTTGAAACCCGCGGACGTAGAGACCCAGTACTTC CASSLKPADVETQYF
TRBJ2-7 NA TRBV7-9 NA TGTGCCAGCAGCGCGGACGGGTCCTACGAGCAGTACTTC CASSADGSYEQYF
TRBJ1-2 NA TRBV5-1 NA TGCGCCAGCAGCTTGGAAGGCAGTAACTATGGCTACACCTTC CASSLEGSNYGYTF
TRBJ2-6 TRBD1 TRBV25-1 NA TGTGCCAGCAGTGAGGGACAGCCCAACGTCCTGACTTTC CASSEGQPNVLTF
TRBJ2-3 NA TRBV6-6 few TGTGCCAGCACGTATCGGGGTACTAGCACAGATACGCAGTATTTT CASTYRGTSTDTQYF
TRBJ1-4 TRBD1 TRBV6-5 few TGTGCCAGCAGTTCCAGGGGGCCGCGGGGTGAAAAACTGTTTTTT CASSSRGPRGEKLFF
TRBJ2-3 TRBD2 TRBV30 NA TGTGCCTTACGGCGGGAGGGGGCAGATACGCAGTATTTT CALRREGADTQYF
TRBJ2-7 NA TRBV5-1 NA TGCGCCAGCAGCTTAGACCTGGGGGGCGTCCACGAGCAGTACTTC CASSLDLGGVHEQYF
TRBJ1-2 NA TRBV5-1 NA TGCGCCAGCAGCTTGATTATGGGGTCTGGCTACACCTTC CASSLIMGSGYTF